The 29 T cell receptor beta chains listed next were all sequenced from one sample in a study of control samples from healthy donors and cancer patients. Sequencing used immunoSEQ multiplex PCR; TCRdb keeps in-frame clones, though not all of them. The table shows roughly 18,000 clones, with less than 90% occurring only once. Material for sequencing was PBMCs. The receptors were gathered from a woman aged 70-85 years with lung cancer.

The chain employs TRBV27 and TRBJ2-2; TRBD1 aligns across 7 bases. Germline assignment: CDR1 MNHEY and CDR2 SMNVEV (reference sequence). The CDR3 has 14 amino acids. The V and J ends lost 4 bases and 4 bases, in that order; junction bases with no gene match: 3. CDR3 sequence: CASSSDRSTGELFF. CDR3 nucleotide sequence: TGTGCCAGCAGTTCGGACAGGAGCACCGGGGAGCTGTTTTTT.

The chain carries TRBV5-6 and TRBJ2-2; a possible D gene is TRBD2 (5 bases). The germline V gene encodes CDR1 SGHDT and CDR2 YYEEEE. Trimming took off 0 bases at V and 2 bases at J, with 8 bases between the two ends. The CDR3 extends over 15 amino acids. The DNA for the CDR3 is TGTGCCAGCAGCTTGGTCGGGGAAAACACCGGGGAGCTGTTTTTT. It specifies CASSLVGENTGELFF. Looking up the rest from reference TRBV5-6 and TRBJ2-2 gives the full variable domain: DAGVTQSPTHLIKTRGQQVTLRCSPKSGHDTVSWYQQALGQGPQFIFQYYEEEERQRGNFPDRFSGHQFPNYSSELNVNALLLGDSALYLCASSLVGENTGELFFGEGSRLTVL.

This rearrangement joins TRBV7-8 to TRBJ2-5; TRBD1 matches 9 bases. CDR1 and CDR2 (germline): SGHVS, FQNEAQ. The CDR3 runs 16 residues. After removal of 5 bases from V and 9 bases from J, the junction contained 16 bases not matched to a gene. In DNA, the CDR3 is TGTGCCAGCAGCCGCCCATTGACAGGGGGAACATTGCCCCAGTACTTC. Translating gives CASSRPLTGGTLPQYF. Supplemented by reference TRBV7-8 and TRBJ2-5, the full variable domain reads GAGVSQSPRYKVAKRGQDVALRCDPISGHVSLFWYQQALGQGPEFLTYFQNEAQLDKSGLPSDRFFAERPEGSVSTLKIQRTQQEDSAVYLCASSRPLTGGTLPQYFGPGTRLLVL.

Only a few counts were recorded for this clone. The CDR3 DNA reads as TGTGCCAGCAGCCAAGCGCGGGACAGGGAAGTCGTCTCGAATGAGCAGTTCTTC. This translates into CASSQARDREVVSNEQFF. The chain carries TRBV3-1 (or the pseudogene TRBV3-2) and TRBJ2-1, with 9 bases that match TRBD1. The CDR3 is made up of 18 amino acids. The junction had 14 bases not matched to a gene; V was cut back by 1 base and J by 7 bases. Germline values: CDR1 LGHDT, CDR2 YNNKEL (reference sequence).

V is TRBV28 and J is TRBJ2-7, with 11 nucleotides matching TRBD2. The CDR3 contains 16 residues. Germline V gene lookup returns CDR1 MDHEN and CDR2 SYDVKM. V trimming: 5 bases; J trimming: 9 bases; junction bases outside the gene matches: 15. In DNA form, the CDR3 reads TGTGCCAGCAGTGAGGGGACTAGCGGCTACCCGAGGCGGCAGTACTTC. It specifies CASSEGTSGYPRRQYF. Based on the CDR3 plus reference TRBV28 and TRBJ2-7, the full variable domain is DVKVTQSSRYLVKRTGEKVFLECVQDMDHENMFWYRQDPGLGLRLIYFSYDVKMKEKGDIPEGYSVSREKKERFSLILESASTNQTSMYLCASSEGTSGYPRRQYFGPGTRLTVT.

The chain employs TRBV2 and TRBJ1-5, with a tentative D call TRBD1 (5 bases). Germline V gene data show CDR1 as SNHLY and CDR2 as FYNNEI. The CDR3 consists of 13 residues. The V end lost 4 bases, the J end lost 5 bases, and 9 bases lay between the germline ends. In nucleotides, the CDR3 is TGTGCCAGCAGTGGATTAGGGGATCAGCCCCAGCATTTT. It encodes CASSGLGDQPQHF.

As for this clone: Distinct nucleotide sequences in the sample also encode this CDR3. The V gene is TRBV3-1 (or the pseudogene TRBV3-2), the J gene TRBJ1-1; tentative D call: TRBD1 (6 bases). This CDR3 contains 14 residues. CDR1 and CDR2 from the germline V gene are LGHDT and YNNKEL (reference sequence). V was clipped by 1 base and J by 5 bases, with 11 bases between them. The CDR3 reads CASSQAQGWTEAFF. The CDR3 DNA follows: TGTGCCAGCAGCCAAGCACAGGGTTGGACTGAAGCTTTCTTT.

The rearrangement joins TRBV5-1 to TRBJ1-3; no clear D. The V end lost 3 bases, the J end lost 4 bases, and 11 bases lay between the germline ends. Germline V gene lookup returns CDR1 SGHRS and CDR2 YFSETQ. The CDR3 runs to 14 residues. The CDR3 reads CASSWGGKGNTIYF. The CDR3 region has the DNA TGCGCCAGCAGCTGGGGAGGCAAAGGAAACACCATATATTTT.

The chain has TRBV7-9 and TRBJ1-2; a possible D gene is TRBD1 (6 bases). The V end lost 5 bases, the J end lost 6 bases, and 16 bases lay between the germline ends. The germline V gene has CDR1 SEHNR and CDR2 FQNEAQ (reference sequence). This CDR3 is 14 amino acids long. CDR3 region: CASSRGGTSHGYTF. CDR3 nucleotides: TGTGCCAGCAGCCGAGGCGGGACATCTCATGGCTACACCTTC.

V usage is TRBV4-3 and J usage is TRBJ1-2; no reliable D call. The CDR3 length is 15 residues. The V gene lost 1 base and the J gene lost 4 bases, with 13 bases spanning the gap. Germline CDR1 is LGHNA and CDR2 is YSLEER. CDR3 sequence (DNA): TGCGCCAGCAGCCAAGGAGGTGGAGTGAGCTATGGCTACACCTTC. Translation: CASSQGGGVSYGYTF.

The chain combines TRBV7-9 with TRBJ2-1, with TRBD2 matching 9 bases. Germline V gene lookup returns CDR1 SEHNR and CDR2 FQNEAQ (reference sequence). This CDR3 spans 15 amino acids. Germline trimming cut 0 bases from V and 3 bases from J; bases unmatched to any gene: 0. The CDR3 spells CASSLAAGGYNEQFF. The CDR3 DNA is TGTGCCAGCAGCTTAGCAGCGGGAGGCTACAATGAGCAGTTCTTC. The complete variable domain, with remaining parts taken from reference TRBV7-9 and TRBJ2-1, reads DTGVSQNPRHKITKRGQNVTFRCDPISEHNRLYWYRQTLGQGPEFLTYFQNEAQLEKSRLLSDRFSAERPKGSFSTLEIQRTEQGDSAMYLCASSLAAGGYNEQFFGPGTRLTVL.

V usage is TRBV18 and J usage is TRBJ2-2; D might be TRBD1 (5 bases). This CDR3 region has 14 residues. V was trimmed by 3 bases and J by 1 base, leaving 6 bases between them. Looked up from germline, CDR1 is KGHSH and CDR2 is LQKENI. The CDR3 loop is CASSPDRNTGELFF. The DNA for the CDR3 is TGTGCCAGCTCACCCGACAGGAACACCGGGGAGCTGTTTTTT.

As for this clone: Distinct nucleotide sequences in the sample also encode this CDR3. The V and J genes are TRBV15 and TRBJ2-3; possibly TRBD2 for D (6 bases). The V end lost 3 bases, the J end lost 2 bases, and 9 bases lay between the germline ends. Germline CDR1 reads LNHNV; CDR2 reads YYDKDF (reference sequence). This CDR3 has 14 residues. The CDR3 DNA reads TGTGCCACCAGCAGGGGACTTTACACAGATACGCAGTATTTT. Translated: CATSRGLYTDTQYF.

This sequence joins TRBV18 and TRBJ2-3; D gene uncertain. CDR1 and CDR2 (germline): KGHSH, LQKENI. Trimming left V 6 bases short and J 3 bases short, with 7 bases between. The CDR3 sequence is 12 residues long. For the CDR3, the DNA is TGTGCCAGCTCGCAATCAACAGATACGCAGTATTTT. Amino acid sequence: CASSQSTDTQYF.

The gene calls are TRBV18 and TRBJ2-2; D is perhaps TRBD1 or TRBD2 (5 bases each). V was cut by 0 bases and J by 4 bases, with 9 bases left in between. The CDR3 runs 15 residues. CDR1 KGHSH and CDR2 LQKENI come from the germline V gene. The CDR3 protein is CASSPPPGTTGELFF. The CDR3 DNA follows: TGTGCCAGCTCACCACCTCCGGGGACCACCGGGGAGCTGTTTTTT. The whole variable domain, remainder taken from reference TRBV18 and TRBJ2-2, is NAGVMQNPRHLVRRRGQEARLRCSPMKGHSHVYWYRQLPEEGLKFMVYLQKENIIDESGMPKERFSAEFPKEGPSILRIQQVVRGDSAAYFCASSPPPGTTGELFFGEGSRLTVL.

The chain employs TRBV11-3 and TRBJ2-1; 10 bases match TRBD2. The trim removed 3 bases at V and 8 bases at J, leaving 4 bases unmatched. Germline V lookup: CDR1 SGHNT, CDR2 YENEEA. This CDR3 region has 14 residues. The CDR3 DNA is TGTGCCAGCAGCTTCCTAGCGGGAGCTTATGAGCAGTTCTTC. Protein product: CASSFLAGAYEQFF.

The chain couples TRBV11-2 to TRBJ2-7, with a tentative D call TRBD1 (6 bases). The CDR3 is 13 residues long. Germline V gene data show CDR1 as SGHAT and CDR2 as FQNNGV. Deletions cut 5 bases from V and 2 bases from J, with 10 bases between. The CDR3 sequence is CASSTRQAYEQYF. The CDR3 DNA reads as TGTGCCAGCAGCACCCGACAGGCCTACGAGCAGTACTTC. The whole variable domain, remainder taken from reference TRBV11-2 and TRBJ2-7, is EAGVAQSPRYKIIEKRQSVAFWCNPISGHATLYWYQQILGQGPKLLIQFQNNGVVDDSQLPKDRFSAERLKGVDSTLKIQPAKLEDSAVYLCASSTRQAYEQYFGPGTRLTVT.

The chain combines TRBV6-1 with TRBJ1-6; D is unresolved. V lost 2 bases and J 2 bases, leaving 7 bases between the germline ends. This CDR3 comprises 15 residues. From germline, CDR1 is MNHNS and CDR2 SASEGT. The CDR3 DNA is TGTGCCAGCAGTGAAATGATGACCTATAATTCACCCCTCCACTTT. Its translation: CASSEMMTYNSPLHF.

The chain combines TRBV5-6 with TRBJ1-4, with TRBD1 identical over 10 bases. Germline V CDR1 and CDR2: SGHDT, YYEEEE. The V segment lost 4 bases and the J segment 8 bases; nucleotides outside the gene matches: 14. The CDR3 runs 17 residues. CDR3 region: CASSETQTGGAGEKLFF. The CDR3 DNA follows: TGTGCCAGCAGCGAAACGCAGACAGGGGGCGCTGGGGAAAAACTGTTTTTT.

The CDR3 loop is CASSLLSKGAEAFF. CDR3 sequence (DNA): TGTGCCAGCAGCCTCCTTAGCAAAGGGGCTGAAGCTTTCTTT. The chain carries TRBV7-9 and TRBJ1-1, with D perhaps matching TRBD1 (5 bases). Germline loops: CDR1 SEHNR, CDR2 FQNEAQ (reference sequence). This CDR3 spans 14 amino acids. Trimming took off 5 bases at V and 6 bases at J, with 16 bases between the two ends. Full variable domain (missing parts from reference TRBV7-9 and TRBJ1-1): DTGVSQNPRHKITKRGQNVTFRCDPISEHNRLYWYRQTLGQGPEFLTYFQNEAQLEKSRLLSDRFSAERPKGSFSTLEIQRTEQGDSAMYLCASSLLSKGAEAFFGQGTRLTVV.

The CDR3: CASSFTGDGGYTF. The CDR3 DNA reads TGTGCCAGCAGCTTTACCGGGGATGGTGGCTACACCTTC. This sequence joins TRBV7-9 and TRBJ1-2; the D is unclear. Germline-derived CDR1 and CDR2 are SEHNR and FQNEAQ (reference sequence). CDR3 length equals 13 residues. Deletions cut 3 bases from V and 7 bases from J, with 12 bases between.

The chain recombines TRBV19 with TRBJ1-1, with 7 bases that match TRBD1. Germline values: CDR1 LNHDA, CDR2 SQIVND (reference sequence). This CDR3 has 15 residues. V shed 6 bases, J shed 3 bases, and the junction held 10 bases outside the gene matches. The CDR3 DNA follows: TGTGCCAGTAGGGCTCGCAGGGGGAGCGACACTGAAGCTTTCTTT. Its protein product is CASRARRGSDTEAFF.

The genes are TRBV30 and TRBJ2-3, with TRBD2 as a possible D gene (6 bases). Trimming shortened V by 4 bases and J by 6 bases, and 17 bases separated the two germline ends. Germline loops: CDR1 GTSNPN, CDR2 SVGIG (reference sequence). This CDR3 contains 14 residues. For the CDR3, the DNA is TGTGCCTGGAATAGCGGCCAAAGAGGGGATACGCAGTATTTT. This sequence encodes CAWNSGQRGDTQYF.

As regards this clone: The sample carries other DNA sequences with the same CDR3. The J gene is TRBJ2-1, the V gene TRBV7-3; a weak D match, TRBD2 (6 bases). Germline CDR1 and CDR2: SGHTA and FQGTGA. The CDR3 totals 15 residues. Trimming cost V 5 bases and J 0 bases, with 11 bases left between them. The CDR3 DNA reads TGTGCCAGCAGCCTAGTAGCGGACTCCTACAATGAGCAGTTCTTC. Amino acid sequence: CASSLVADSYNEQFF.

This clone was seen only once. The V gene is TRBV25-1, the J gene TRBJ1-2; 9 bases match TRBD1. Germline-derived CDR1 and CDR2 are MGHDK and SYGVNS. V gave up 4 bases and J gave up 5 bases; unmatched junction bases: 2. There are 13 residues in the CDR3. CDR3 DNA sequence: TGTGCCAGCAGTGTCGGGACAGGGTATGGCTACACCTTC. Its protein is CASSVGTGYGYTF.

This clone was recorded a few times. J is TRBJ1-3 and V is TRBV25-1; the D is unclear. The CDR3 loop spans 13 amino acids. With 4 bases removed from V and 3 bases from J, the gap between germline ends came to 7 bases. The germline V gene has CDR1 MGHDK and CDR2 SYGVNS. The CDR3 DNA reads TGTGCCAGCAGTGGGACCCTTGGAAACACCATATATTTT. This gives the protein CASSGTLGNTIYF. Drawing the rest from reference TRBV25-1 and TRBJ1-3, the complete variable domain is EADIYQTPRYLVIGTGKKITLECSQTMGHDKMYWYQQDPGMELHLIHYSYGVNSTEKGDLSSESTVSRIRTEHFPLTLESARPSHTSQYLCASSGTLGNTIYFGEGSWLTVV.

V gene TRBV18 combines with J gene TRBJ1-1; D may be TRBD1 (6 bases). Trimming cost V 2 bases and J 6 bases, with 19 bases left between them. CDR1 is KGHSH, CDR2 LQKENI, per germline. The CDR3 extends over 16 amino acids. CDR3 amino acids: CASSPRQAGTKAEAFF. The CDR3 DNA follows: TGTGCCAGCTCACCAAGACAGGCAGGGACTAAAGCTGAAGCTTTCTTT.

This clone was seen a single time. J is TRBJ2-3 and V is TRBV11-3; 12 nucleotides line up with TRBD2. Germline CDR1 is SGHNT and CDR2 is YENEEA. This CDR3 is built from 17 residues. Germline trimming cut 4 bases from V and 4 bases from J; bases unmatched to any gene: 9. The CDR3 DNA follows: TGTGCCAGCAGCTCAAGGACTAGCGGGGCCGGGGCAGATACGCAGTATTTT. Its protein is CASSSRTSGAGADTQYF.

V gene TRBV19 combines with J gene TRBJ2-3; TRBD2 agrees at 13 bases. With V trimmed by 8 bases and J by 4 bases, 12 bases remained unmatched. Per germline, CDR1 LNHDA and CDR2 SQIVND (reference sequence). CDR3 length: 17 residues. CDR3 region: CASGWTSGSGLADTQYF. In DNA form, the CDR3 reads TGTGCCAGTGGATGGACTAGCGGGAGCGGTTTAGCAGATACGCAGTATTTT.